This entry lists 14 T cell receptor beta chains sequenced from one sample in a study of blood T cell repertoires in COVID-19. The assay was immunoSEQ multiplex PCR, and TCRdb's table has in-frame clones only and misses some. Of under 250,000 clones in the sample, roughly 80% were seen once. The sequenced sample consisted of peripheral blood. These receptors were collected from a woman aged 18 to 35 with acute or convalescent COVID-19.

V usage is TRBV7-2 and J usage is TRBJ1-2, with D perhaps matching TRBD1 (6 bases). Germline V gene data show CDR1 as SGHTA and CDR2 as FQGNSA. The CDR3 spans 14 residues. V shed 2 bases and J shed 6 bases, with 13 bases lying between them. CDR3 in amino acids: CASSLFAQGDGYTF. The CDR3 DNA sequence: TGTGCCAGCAGCTTATTCGCACAGGGTGATGGCTACACCTTC.

The J gene is TRBJ1-4, the V gene TRBV27; TRBD1 matches 8 bases. Germline CDR1 MNHEY, CDR2 SMNVEV (reference sequence). Trimming removed 5 bases from V and 6 bases from J; junction bases left unmatched: 5. The CDR3 extends over 14 amino acids. The CDR3 region has the DNA TGTGCCAGCAGTCCCGGGACAGGAGATGAAAAACTGTTTTTT. Its translation is CASSPGTGDEKLFF.

The chain recombines TRBV5-1 with TRBJ2-3; TRBD1 aligns across 9 bases. V shed 4 bases, J shed 14 bases, and the junction held 11 bases outside the gene matches. The germline V gene encodes CDR1 SGHRS and CDR2 YFSETQ. The CDR3 sequence is 13 residues long. DNA for the CDR3: TGCGCCAGCAGCCAGGGACAGGGAATCCCTCCGTATTTT. This sequence encodes CASSQGQGIPPYF.

The chain has TRBV10-3 and TRBJ2-1, with D possibly matching TRBD1 (6 bases). The CDR3 totals 12 residues. The germline V and J ends were trimmed by 6 bases and 7 bases, with 10 bases remaining between them. The germline CDR1 and CDR2 sequences are ENHRY and SYGVKD. The CDR3 loop is CAISSGANEQFF. The CDR3 DNA reads TGTGCCATCAGCTCAGGGGCGAATGAGCAGTTCTTC.

The chain employs TRBV10-3 and TRBJ2-5; D remains unclear. Trimming left V 2 bases short and J 1 base short, with 5 bases between. CDR1 and CDR2 (germline): ENHRY, SYGVKD. This CDR3 has 13 residues. CDR3: CAISETFQETQYF. CDR3 DNA: TGTGCCATCAGTGAGACATTCCAAGAGACCCAGTACTTC.

The rearrangement uses TRBV9 and TRBJ1-1; 7 bases fit TRBD1. Germline V lookup: CDR1 SGDLS, CDR2 YYNGEE. CDR3 length equals 14 residues. J was trimmed by 1 base and V by 7 bases; bases with no gene match: 7. In nucleotides, the CDR3 is TGTGCCAGCTGTCCCGGGACAGCGAACACTGAAGCTTTCTTT. Its protein is CASCPGTANTEAFF.

The J gene is TRBJ2-5, the V gene TRBV11-2; 7 bases match TRBD1. V was pared by 3 bases and J by 1 base, with 5 bases of the junction left unmatched. The CDR3 has 15 amino acids. Germline V gene lookup returns CDR1 SGHAT and CDR2 FQNNGV. Written as DNA, the CDR3 is TGTGCCAGCAGCTTTGGGGACAGAGTCCAAGAGACCCAGTACTTC. Protein sequence: CASSFGDRVQETQYF.

The rearrangement uses TRBV30 and TRBJ1-2; D possibly corresponds to TRBD1 (5 bases). The CDR3 totals 15 residues. Germline CDR1 GTSNPN, CDR2 SVGIG (reference sequence). V was clipped by 3 bases and J by 4 bases, with 18 bases between them. The CDR3 DNA follows: TGTGCCTGGAGGAGTTTGGGGGGAAGAAGCTATGGCTACACCTTC. Translating gives CAWRSLGGRSYGYTF.

The chain links TRBV6-5 to TRBJ1-2; 7 positions match TRBD1. CDR3 length: 14 residues. After removal of 6 bases from V and 5 bases from J, the junction contained 9 bases not matched to a gene. CDR1 is MNHEY and CDR2 is SVGAGI in the germline V gene. As DNA, the CDR3 is TGTGCCAGCAGCCAGATCGACAGGGATTATGGCTACACCTTC. Its translation: CASSQIDRDYGYTF.

The chain uses TRBV4-3 and TRBJ2-2; TRBD1 might be the D (6 bases). Trimming cost V 0 bases and J 5 bases, with 16 bases left between them. Germline loops: CDR1 LGHNA, CDR2 YSLEER. This CDR3 spans 17 amino acids. CDR3 DNA sequence: TGCGCCAGCAGCCAAGATTATTCGCAGGGGTTAACCGGGGAGCTGTTTTTT. Its translation: CASSQDYSQGLTGELFF.

This sequence joins TRBV30 and TRBJ1-4; 10 nucleotides line up with TRBD1. After removal of 4 bases from V and 4 bases from J, the junction contained 6 bases not matched to a gene. Looked up from germline, CDR1 is GTSNPN and CDR2 is SVGIG (reference sequence). The CDR3 extends over 15 amino acids. In nucleotides, the CDR3 is TGTGCCTGGAACCCGGGACAGGGGTATAATGAAAAACTGTTTTTT. Protein product: CAWNPGQGYNEKLFF.

J is TRBJ2-5 and V is TRBV19, with 8 bases matching TRBD2. CDR1 and CDR2 from the germline V gene are LNHDA and SQIVND (reference sequence). V lost 3 bases to trimming and J lost 4 bases; unmatched junction nucleotides: 10. This CDR3 is 16 amino acids long. The CDR3 DNA follows: TGTGCCAGTAGTATCCGGACGGGAGGGGTGAGAGAGACCCAGTACTTC. It is translated as CASSIRTGGVRETQYF.

The rearrangement uses TRBV7-2 and TRBJ2-7; the D gene is possibly TRBD1 (5 bases). Germline-derived CDR1 and CDR2 are SGHTA and FQGNSA. The V and J ends lost 3 bases and 0 bases respectively, with 6 bases between them. The CDR3 consists of 13 residues. Written as DNA, the CDR3 is TGTGCCAGCAGCTTTCAGGGCTCCTACGAGCAGTACTTC. It yields the protein CASSFQGSYEQYF.

This chain uses TRBV6-2 or TRBV6-3 with TRBJ2-1, with TRBD2 matching 9 bases. This CDR3 is built from 19 residues. CDR1 and CDR2 (germline): MNHEY, SVGEGT. Germline trimming cut 0 bases from V and 0 bases from J; bases unmatched to any gene: 9. The CDR3 reads CASSYSGGLASFSYNEQFF. In DNA, the CDR3 is TGTGCCAGCAGTTACTCGGGCGGACTAGCGTCGTTCTCCTACAATGAGCAGTTCTTC.